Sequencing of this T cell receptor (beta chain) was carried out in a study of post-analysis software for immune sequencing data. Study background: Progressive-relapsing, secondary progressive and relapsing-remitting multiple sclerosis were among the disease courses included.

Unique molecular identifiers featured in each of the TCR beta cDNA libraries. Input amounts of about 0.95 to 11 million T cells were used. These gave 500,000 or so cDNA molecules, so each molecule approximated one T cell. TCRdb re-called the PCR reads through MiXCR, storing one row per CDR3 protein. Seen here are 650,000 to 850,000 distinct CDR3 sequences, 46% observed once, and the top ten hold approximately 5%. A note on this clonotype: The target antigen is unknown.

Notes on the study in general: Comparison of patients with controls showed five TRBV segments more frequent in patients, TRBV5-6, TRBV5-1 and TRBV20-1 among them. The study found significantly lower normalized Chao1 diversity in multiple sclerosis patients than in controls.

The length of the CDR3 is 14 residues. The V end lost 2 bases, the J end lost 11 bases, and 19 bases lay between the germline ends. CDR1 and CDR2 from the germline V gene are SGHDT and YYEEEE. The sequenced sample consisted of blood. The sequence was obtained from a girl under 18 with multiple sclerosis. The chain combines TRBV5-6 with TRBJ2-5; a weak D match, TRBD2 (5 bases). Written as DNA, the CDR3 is TGTGCCAGCAGCTTCAACGCAGGCATTGGGGAGCAGTACTTC. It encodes CASSFNAGIGEQYF.